This T cell receptor (beta chain) was obtained from a study of shared clonotypes between healthy human individuals. The assay used deep level. Method: immunoSEQ multiplex PCR; TCRdb's copy keeps in-frame clones and lacks some. The sample shows about half a million clones, 75% to 85% of them seen only once. V was cut by 1 base and J by 4 bases, with 19 bases left in between. The CDR3 runs to 17 residues. Germline V gene lookup returns CDR1 SGHTA and CDR2 FQGNSA. V gene TRBV7-2 combines with J gene TRBJ2-5; D might be TRBD2 (6 bases). Material for sequencing was PBMCs. This TCR derives from a woman in her thirties or forties in good health. Some clones in this sample may be carry-over from other donors' samples. This CDR3 reads CASSLGVLANVGETQYF. CDR3 DNA sequence: TGTGCCAGCAGCTTAGGGGTGCTAGCGAATGTGGGAGAGACCCAGTACTTC.